The following is a T cell receptor (beta chain) sequence with its context. The sample belongs to a study of blood T cell repertoires in COVID-19. Germline V gives CDR1 SGHDT, CDR2 YYEEEE. Deletions cut 6 bases from V and 4 bases from J, with 25 bases between. There are 17 residues in the CDR3. The assay was immunoSEQ multiplex PCR, and TCRdb's table has in-frame clones only and misses some. The sample includes about 200,000 clones, roughly 85% of them seen just once. The TCR comes from a young man who had recovered from COVID-19. J is TRBJ1-2 and V is TRBV5-6; D perhaps matches TRBD1 (6 bases). Material for sequencing was peripheral blood. The CDR3, as DNA: TGTGCCAGCATCAAACACCGACAGGATTTGATCGTCTATGGCTACACCTTC. Protein: CASIKHRQDLIVYGYTF.